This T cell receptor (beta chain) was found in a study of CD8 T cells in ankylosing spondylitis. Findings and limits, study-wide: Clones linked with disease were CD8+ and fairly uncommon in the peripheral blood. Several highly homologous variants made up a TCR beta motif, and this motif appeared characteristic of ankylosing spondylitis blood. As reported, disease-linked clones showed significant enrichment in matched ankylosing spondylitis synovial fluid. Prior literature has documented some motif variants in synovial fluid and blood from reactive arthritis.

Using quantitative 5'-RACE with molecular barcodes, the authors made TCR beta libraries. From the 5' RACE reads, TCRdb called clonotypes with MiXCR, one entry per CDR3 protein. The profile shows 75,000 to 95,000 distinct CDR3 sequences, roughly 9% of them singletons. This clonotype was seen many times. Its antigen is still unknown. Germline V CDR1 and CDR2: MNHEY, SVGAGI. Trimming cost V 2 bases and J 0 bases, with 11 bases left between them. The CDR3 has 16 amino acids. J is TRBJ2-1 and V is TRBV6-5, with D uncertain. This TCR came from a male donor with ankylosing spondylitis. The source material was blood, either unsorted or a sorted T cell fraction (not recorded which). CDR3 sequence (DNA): TGTGCCAGCAGTTACGGCTACCCGAGCTCCTACAATGAGCAGTTCTTC. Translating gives CASSYGYPSSYNEQFF.